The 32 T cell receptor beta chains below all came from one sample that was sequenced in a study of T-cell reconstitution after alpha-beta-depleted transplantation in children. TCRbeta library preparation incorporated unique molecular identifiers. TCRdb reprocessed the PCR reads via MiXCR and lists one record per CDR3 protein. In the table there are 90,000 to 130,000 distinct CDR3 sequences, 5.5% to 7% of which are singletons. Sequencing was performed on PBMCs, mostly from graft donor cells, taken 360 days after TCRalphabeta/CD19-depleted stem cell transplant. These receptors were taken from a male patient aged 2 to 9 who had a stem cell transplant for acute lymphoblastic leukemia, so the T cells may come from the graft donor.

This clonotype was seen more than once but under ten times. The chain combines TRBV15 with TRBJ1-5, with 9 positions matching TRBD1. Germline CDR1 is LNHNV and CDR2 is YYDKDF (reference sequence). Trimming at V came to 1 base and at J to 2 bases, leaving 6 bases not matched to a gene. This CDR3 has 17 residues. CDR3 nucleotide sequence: TGTGCCACCAGCAGAGTGACAGGGGGAGGAGGCAATCAGCCCCAGCATTTT. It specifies CATSRVTGGGGNQPQHF.

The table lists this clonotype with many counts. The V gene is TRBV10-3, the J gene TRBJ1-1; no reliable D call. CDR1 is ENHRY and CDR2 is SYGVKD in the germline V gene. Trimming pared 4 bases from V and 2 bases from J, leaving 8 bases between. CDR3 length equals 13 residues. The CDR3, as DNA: TGTGCCATCAGTGGTACAGATAACACTGAAGCTTTCTTT. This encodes CAISGTDNTEAFF.

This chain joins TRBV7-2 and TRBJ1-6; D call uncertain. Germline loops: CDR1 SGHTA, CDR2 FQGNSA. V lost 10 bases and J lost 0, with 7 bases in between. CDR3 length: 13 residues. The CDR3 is CAIYSSYNSPLHF. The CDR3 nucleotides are TGTGCCATCTATAGCTCCTATAATTCACCCCTCCACTTT.

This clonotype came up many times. CDR3 DNA: TGCGCCAGCAGCTTCGGACTACACTACGAGCAGTACTTC. Its translation: CASSFGLHYEQYF. V usage is TRBV5-1 and J usage is TRBJ2-7; weak D call: TRBD2 (6 bases). CDR1 SGHRS and CDR2 YFSETQ come from the germline V gene. The germline V and J ends were trimmed by 2 bases and 3 bases, with 9 bases remaining between them. The length of the CDR3 is 13 residues.

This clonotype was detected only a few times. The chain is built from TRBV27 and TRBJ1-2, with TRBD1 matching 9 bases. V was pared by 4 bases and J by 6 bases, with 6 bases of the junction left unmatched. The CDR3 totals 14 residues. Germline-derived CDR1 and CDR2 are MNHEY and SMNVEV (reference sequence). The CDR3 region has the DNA TGTGCCAGCAGTTATACCGGGACAGGGCATGGCTACACCTTC. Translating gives CASSYTGTGHGYTF.

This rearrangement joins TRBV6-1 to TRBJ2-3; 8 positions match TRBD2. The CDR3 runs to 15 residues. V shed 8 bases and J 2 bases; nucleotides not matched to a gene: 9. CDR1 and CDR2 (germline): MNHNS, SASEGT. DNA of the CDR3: TGTGCCAGCTCCCGGGGGGGGGCTTACACAGATACGCAGTATTTT. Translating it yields CASSRGGAYTDTQYF.

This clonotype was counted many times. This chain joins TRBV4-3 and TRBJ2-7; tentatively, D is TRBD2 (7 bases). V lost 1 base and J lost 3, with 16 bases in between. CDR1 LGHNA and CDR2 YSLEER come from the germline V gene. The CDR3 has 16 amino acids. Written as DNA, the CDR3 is TGCGCCAGCAGCCAAGCCGAAGGCGGGGGCCACTACGAGCAGTACTTC. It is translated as CASSQAEGGGHYEQYF.

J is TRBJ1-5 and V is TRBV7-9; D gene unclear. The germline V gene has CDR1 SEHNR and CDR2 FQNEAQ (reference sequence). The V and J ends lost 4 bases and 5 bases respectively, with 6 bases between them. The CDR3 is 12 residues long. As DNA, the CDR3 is TGTGCCAGCAGCTGGACGGATCAGCCCCAGCATTTT. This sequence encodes CASSWTDQPQHF. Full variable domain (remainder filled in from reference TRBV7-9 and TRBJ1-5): DTGVSQNPRHKITKRGQNVTFRCDPISEHNRLYWYRQTLGQGPEFLTYFQNEAQLEKSRLLSDRFSAERPKGSFSTLEIQRTEQGDSAMYLCASSWTDQPQHFGDGTRLSIL.

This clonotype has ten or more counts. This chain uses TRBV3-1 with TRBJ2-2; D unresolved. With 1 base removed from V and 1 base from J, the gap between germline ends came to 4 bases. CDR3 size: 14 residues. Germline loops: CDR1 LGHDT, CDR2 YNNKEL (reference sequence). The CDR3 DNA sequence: TGTGCCAGCAGCCAAGTCCGGAACACCGGGGAGCTGTTTTTT. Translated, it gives CASSQVRNTGELFF.

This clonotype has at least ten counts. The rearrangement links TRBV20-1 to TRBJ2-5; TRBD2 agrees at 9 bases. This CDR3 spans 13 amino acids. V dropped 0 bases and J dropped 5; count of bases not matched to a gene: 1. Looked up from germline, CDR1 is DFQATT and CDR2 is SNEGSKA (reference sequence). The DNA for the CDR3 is TGCAGTGCTAGAGATGGACTAGCGGAGACCCAGTACTTC. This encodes CSARDGLAETQYF.

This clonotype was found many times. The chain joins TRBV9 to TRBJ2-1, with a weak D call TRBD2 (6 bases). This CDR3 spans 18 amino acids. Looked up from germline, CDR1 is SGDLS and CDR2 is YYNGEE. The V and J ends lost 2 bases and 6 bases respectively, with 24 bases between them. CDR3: CASSVVGLSSVYSNEQFF. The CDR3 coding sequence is TGTGCCAGCAGCGTGGTAGGTCTTTCTAGCGTTTACTCCAATGAGCAGTTCTTC.

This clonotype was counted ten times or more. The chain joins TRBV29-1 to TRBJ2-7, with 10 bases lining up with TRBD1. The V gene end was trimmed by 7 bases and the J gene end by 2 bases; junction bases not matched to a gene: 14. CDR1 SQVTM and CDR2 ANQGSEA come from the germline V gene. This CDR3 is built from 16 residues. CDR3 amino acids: CSACLPPGQGTYEQYF. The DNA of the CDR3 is TGCAGCGCCTGCCTACCACCGGGACAGGGGACCTACGAGCAGTACTTC.

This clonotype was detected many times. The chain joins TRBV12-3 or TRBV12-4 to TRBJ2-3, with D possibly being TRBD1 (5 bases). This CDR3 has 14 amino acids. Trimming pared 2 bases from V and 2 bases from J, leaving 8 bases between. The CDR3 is CASSLSRVTDTQYF. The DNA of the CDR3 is TGTGCCAGCAGTTTATCCAGGGTCACAGATACGCAGTATTTT.

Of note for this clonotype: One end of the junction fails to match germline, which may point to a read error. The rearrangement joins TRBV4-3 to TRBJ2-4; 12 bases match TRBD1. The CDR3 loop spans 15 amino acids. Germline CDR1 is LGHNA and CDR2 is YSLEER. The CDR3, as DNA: TGCGCCAGCAGCCCGGGACAGGGGGCAAGGAACAGTCAGTACTTC. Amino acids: CASSPGQGARNSQYF.

DNA of the CDR3: TGTGCCAGCTCACTAGGACAGGGTGGCGAGCAGTACTTC. Amino acid sequence: CASSLGQGGEQYF. The genes are TRBV18 and TRBJ2-7, with TRBD1 matching over 8 bases. This CDR3 region has 13 residues. Germline V gene sequence: CDR1 KGHSH, CDR2 LQKENI. Trimming took 4 bases from V and 6 from J; bases not matched to a gene: 5. The full variable domain, completed using reference TRBV18 and TRBJ2-7, is NAGVMQNPRHLVRRRGQEARLRCSPMKGHSHVYWYRQLPEEGLKFMVYLQKENIIDESGMPKERFSAEFPKEGPSILRIQQVVRGDSAAYFCASSLGQGGEQYFGPGTRLTVT.

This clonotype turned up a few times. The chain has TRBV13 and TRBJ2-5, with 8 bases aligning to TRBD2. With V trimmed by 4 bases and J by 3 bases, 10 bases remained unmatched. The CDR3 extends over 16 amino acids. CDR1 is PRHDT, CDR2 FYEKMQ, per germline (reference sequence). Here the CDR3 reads CASSYSAGGREETQYF. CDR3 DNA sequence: TGTGCCAGCAGCTACTCGGCGGGGGGCCGAGAAGAGACCCAGTACTTC. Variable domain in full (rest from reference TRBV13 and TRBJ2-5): AAGVIQSPRHLIKEKRETATLKCYPIPRHDTVYWYQQGPGQDPQFLISFYEKMQSDKGSIPDRFSAQQFSDYHSELNMSSLELGDSALYFCASSYSAGGREETQYFGPGTRLLVL.

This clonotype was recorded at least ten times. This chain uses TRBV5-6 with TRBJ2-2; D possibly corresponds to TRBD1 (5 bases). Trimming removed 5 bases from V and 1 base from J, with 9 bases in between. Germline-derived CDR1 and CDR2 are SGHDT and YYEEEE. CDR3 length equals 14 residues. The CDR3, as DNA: TGTGCCAGCAGTTTGCAGGGGAACACCGGGGAGCTGTTTTTT. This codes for CASSLQGNTGELFF.

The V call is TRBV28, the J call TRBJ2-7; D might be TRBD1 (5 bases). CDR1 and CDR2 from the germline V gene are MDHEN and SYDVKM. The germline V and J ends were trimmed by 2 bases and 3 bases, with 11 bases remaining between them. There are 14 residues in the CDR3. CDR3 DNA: TGTGCCAGCAGTTTAATTGGGGCCGGCTACGAGCAGTACTTC. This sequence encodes CASSLIGAGYEQYF. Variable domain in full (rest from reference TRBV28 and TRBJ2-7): DVKVTQSSRYLVKRTGEKVFLECVQDMDHENMFWYRQDPGLGLRLIYFSYDVKMKEKGDIPEGYSVSREKKERFSLILESASTNQTSMYLCASSLIGAGYEQYFGPGTRLTVT.

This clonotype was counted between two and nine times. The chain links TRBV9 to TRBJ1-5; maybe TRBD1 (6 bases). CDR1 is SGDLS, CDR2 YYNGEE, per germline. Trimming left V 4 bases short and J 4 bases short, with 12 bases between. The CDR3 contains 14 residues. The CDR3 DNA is TGTGCCAGCAGCTTCGGGGACATGAATCAGCCCCAGCATTTT. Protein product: CASSFGDMNQPQHF.

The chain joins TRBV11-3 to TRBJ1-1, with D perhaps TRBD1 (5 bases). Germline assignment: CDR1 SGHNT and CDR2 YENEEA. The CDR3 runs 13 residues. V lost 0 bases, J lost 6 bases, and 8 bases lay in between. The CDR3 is CASSLDPRAEAFF. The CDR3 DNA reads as TGTGCCAGCAGCTTAGATCCCAGGGCTGAAGCTTTCTTT.

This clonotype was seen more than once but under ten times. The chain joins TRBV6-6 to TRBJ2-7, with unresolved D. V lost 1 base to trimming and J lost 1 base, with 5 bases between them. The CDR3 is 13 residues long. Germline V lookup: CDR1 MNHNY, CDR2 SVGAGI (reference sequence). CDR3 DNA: TGTGCCAGCAGTTACTACAGTTCCTACGAGCAGTACTTC. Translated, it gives CASSYYSSYEQYF.

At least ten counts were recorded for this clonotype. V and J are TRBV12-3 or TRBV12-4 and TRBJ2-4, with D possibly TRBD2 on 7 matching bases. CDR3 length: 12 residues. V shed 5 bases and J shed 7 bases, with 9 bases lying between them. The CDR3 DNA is TGTGCCAGCAGTAGGGGGGGGAACATTCAGTACTTC. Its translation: CASSRGGNIQYF.

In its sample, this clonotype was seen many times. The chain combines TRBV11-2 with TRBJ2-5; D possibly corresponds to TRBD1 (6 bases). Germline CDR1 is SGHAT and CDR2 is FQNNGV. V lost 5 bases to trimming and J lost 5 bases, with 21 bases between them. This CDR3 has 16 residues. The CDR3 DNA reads TGTGCCAGCAGCCTTACACACAGACACAGGGTGGAGACCCAGTACTTC. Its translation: CASSLTHRHRVETQYF.

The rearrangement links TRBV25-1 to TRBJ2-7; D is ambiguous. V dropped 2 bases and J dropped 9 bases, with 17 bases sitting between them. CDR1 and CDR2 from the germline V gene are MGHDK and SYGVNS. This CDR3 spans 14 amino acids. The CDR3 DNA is TGTGCCAGCAGTGAAGTTACCCCAAGTTTGGGGCAGTACTTC. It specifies CASSEVTPSLGQYF.

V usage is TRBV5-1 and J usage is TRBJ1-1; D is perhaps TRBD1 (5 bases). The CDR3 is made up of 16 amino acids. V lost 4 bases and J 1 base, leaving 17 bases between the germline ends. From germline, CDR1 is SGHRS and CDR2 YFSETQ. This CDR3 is CASSQGRGWRNTEAFF. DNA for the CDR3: TGCGCCAGCAGCCAGGGAAGGGGATGGAGGAACACTGAAGCTTTCTTT.

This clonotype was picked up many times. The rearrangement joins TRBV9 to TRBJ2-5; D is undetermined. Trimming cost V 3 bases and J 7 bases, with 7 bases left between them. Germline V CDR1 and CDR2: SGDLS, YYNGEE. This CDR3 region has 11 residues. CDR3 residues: CASSGGVTQYF. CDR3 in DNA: TGTGCCAGCAGCGGTGGTGTGACCCAGTACTTC.

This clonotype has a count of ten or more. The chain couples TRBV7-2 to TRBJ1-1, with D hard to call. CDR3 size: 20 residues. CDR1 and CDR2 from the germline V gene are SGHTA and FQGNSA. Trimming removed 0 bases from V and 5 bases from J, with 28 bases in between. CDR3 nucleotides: TGTGCCAGCAGCTTAGCTGATGGTTTATCCATCGATGAAGGGAATACTGAAGCTTTCTTT. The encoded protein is CASSLADGLSIDEGNTEAFF.

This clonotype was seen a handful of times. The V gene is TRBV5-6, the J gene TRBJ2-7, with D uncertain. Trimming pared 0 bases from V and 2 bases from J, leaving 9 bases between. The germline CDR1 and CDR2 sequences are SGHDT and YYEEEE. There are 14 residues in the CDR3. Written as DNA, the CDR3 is TGTGCCAGCAGCTTGGTCTTCGGAGCCTACGAGCAGTACTTC. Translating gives CASSLVFGAYEQYF.

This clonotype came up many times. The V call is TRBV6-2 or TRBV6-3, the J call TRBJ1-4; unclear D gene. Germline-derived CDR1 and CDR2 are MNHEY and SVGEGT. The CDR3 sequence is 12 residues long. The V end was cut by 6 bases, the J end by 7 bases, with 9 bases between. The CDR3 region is CASSPFGEKLFF. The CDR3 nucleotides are TGTGCCAGCAGCCCCTTCGGTGAAAAACTGTTTTTT.

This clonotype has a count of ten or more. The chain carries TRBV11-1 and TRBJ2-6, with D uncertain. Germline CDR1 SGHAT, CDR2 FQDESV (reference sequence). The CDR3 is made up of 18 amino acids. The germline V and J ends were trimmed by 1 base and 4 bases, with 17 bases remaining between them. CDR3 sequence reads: CASSLGFRNPGGANVLTF. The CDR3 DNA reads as TGTGCCAGCAGCTTAGGGTTTCGCAACCCCGGGGGGGCCAACGTCCTGACTTTC.

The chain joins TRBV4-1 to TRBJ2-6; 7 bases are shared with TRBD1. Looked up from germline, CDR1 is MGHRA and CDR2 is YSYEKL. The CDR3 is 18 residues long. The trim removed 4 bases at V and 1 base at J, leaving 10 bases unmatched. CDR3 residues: CASSRLQGLGSGANVLTF. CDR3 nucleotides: TGCGCCAGCAGCCGATTACAGGGGTTAGGTTCTGGGGCCAACGTCCTGACTTTC.

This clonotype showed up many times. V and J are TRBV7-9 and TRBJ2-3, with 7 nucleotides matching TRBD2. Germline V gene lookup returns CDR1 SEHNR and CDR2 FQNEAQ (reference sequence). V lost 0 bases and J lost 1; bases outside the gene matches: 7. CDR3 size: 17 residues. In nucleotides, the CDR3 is TGTGCCAGCAGCTTAGCGACCCGACTAGCTGGCACAGATACGCAGTATTTT. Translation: CASSLATRLAGTDTQYF.